These T cell receptor beta chains were read from a single sample in a study of T-cell memory formation after mild COVID-19. TCRdb passed the 5' RACE reads through MiXCR, listing each CDR3 protein once. The sample consists of 150,000 or so distinct CDR3 sequences, 25% to 40% of them appearing once. Sequences were obtained from PBMCs or a T cell subset sorted from them (not recorded which). These receptors came from an adult woman who had mild COVID-19 (a few samples of this study predate the infection). Cell type and time point are not known. The CDR3 runs from the conserved cysteine through the conserved F or W. Each record gives: CDR3 length, J gene, V gene, clone size, D gene, CDR3 protein, CDR3 DNA. The D gene is left open where the match is weak. The size entry is marked missing in some rows and otherwise reads once, few, many or a size class.

length: 14
J: TRBJ1-1
V: TRBV20-1
size: few
D: NA
CDR3: CSAGTQDQDTEAFF
DNA: TGCAGTGCTGGGACTCAAGACCAGGACACTGAAGCTTTCTTT

length: 12
J: TRBJ2-7
V: TRBV7-2
size: many
D: NA
CDR3: CASSSGPYEQYF
DNA: TGTGCCAGCAGCTCCGGCCCATACGAGCAGTACTTC

length: 12
J: TRBJ2-1
V: TRBV6-1
size: NA
D: TRBD1
CDR3: CASSEGTGEQFF
DNA: TGTGCCAGCAGTGAAGGGACAGGCGAGCAGTTCTTC

length: 13
J: TRBJ1-1
V: TRBV6-5
size: NA
D: NA
CDR3: CASSYGGNPEAFF
DNA: TGTGCCAGCAGTTACGGGGGGAATCCTGAAGCTTTCTTT

length: 16
J: TRBJ2-3
V: TRBV20-1
size: NA
D: TRBD2
CDR3: CSARVKRGGRAGTQYF
DNA: TGCAGTGCTAGAGTAAAGCGGGGGGGCCGGGCAGGTACGCAGTATTTT

length: 13
J: TRBJ2-1
V: TRBV24-1
size: NA
D: NA
CDR3: CATSEGRPDEQFF
DNA: TGTGCCACCAGTGAGGGACGACCAGATGAGCAGTTCTTC

length: 13
J: TRBJ2-1
V: TRBV7-2
size: few
D: TRBD2
CDR3: CASSLTWGGEQFF
DNA: TGTGCCAGCAGCTTGACGTGGGGGGGTGAGCAGTTCTTC

length: 13
J: TRBJ2-7
V: TRBV7-2
size: NA
D: NA
CDR3: CASSLAEKYEQYF
DNA: TGTGCCAGCAGCTTAGCGGAGAAGTACGAGCAGTACTTC

length: 13
J: TRBJ2-3
V: TRBV12-3/TRBV12-4
size: NA
D: NA
CDR3: CASSSDRTDTQYF
DNA: TGTGCCAGCAGTTCGGACCGAACAGATACGCAGTATTTT

length: 15
J: TRBJ1-2
V: TRBV3-1
size: NA
D: TRBD1
CDR3: CASSHGTVTNYGYTF
DNA: TGTGCCAGCAGCCACGGGACAGTTACTAACTATGGCTACACCTTC

length: 14
J: TRBJ1-2
V: TRBV5-1
size: NA
D: TRBD1
CDR3: CASSPRGQDYGYTF
DNA: TGCGCCAGCAGCCCCCGAGGACAGGACTATGGCTACACCTTC

length: 13
J: TRBJ1-2
V: TRBV20-1
size: NA
D: NA
CDR3: CSASGGQNYGYTF
DNA: TGCAGCGCGTCGGGAGGACAGAACTATGGCTACACCTTC

length: 12
J: TRBJ2-3
V: TRBV2
size: few
D: NA
CDR3: CASIASTDTQYF
DNA: TGTGCCAGCATCGCCAGCACAGATACGCAGTATTTT

length: 16
J: TRBJ2-3
V: TRBV7-9
size: NA
D: TRBD2
CDR3: CASSTVAGRLTDTQYF
DNA: TGTGCCAGCAGCACTGTAGCGGGGCGCCTCACAGATACGCAGTATTTT

length: 18
J: TRBJ1-1
V: TRBV5-6
size: few
D: NA
CDR3: CASSPEEVGAPLNTEAFF
DNA: TGTGCCAGCAGCCCGGAGGAGGTGGGGGCCCCTTTGAACACTGAAGCTTTCTTT

length: 16
J: TRBJ2-7
V: TRBV4-1
size: NA
D: NA
CDR3: CASSPHTGLTSYEQYF
DNA: TGCGCCAGCAGCCCCCACACGGGACTCACCTCCTACGAGCAGTACTTC

length: 14
J: TRBJ2-3
V: TRBV5-1
size: many
D: NA
CDR3: CASSLGPSTDTQYF
DNA: TGCGCCAGCAGCTTGGGACCGAGCACAGATACGCAGTATTTT

length: 12
J: TRBJ2-3
V: TRBV19
size: many
D: NA
CDR3: CATRQSGDTQYF
DNA: TGTGCCACCCGACAGTCAGGAGATACGCAGTATTTT

length: 11
J: TRBJ2-3
V: TRBV29-1
size: NA
D: NA
CDR3: CSSREPDTQYF
DNA: TGCAGCTCGAGGGAACCAGATACGCAGTATTTT

length: 15
J: TRBJ2-3
V: TRBV4-1
size: few
D: NA
CDR3: CASSQDSRARDTQYF
DNA: TGCGCCAGCAGCCAAGATTCCAGGGCAAGAGATACGCAGTATTTT

length: 14
J: TRBJ1-1
V: TRBV7-8
size: NA
D: NA
CDR3: CASSPGSSSPEAFF
DNA: TGTGCCAGCAGCCCCGGGAGCAGTTCCCCTGAAGCTTTCTTT

length: 16
J: TRBJ2-6
V: TRBV5-4
size: NA
D: TRBD2
CDR3: CASSPGGSSGANVLTF
DNA: TGTGCCAGCAGCCCGGGGGGGAGCTCTGGGGCCAACGTCCTGACTTTC

length: 14
J: TRBJ1-6
V: TRBV28
size: NA
D: NA
CDR3: CASSLPDTHSPLHF
DNA: TGTGCCAGCAGTTTACCGGACACCCATTCACCCCTCCACTTT

length: 13
J: TRBJ2-4
V: TRBV20-1
size: NA
D: TRBD2
CDR3: CSAFLAGGNIQYF
DNA: TGCAGTGCTTTTTTAGCGGGAGGAAACATTCAGTACTTC

length: 15
J: TRBJ2-3
V: TRBV12-3/TRBV12-4
size: few
D: TRBD2
CDR3: CATSPGGATLDTQYF
DNA: TGTGCCACCTCCCCCGGGGGGGCCACCCTTGATACGCAGTATTTT